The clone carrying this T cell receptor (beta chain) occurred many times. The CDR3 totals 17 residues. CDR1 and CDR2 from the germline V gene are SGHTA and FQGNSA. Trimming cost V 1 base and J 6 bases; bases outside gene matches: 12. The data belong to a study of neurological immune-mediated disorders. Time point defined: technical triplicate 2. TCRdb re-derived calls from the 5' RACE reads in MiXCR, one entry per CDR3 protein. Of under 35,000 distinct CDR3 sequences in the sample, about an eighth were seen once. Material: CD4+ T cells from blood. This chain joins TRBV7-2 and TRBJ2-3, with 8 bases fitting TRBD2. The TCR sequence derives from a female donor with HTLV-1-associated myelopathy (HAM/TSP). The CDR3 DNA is TGTGCCAGCAGCTTAGACCGACCGGGACTAGGGGCGGATACGCAGTATTTT. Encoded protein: CASSLDRPGLGADTQYF.